Below are 18 T cell receptor beta chains sequenced from a single sample in a study of radiation and T cells in renal cell carcinoma. Profiled with immunoSEQ multiplex PCR; TCRdb holds only in-frame clones, not every one. Among approximately 110,000 clones listed, around 84% were seen once. Specified time point: baseline pretreatment blood. As to treatment: 15 Gy SBRT to primary tumor, nephrectomy 4 weeks later. The material sequenced was blood, taken from a patient whose treatment included radiotherapy and nephrectomy. The origin of the receptors is a woman in her sixties with renal cell carcinoma.

The genes are TRBV9 and TRBJ1-1; the match to TRBD1 covers 7 bases. CDR3 length equals 17 residues. The germline gives CDR1 SGDLS, CDR2 YYNGEE. After removal of 3 bases from V and 0 bases from J, the junction contained 11 bases not matched to a gene. The CDR3 sequence: CASSAGDSLFMNTEAFF. The CDR3 DNA follows: TGTGCCAGCAGCGCGGGGGACAGTCTATTCATGAACACTGAAGCTTTCTTT.

V and J are TRBV6-5 and TRBJ1-2; D is ambiguous. V was pared by 8 bases and J by 4 bases, with 5 bases between. This CDR3 region has 10 residues. Germline CDR1 is MNHEY and CDR2 is SVGAGI. This CDR3 is CASYSYGYTF. The CDR3 region has the DNA TGTGCCAGCTATTCCTATGGCTACACCTTC.

V and J are TRBV9 and TRBJ2-6, with 8 positions matching TRBD1. This CDR3 comprises 19 residues. V trimming: 3 bases; J trimming: 2 bases; junction bases outside the gene matches: 13. Germline V lookup: CDR1 SGDLS, CDR2 YYNGEE. DNA for the CDR3: TGTGCCAGCAGCGCCCCCGGGACAGGAGGGACTGCTGGGGCCAACGTCCTGACTTTC. Protein sequence: CASSAPGTGGTAGANVLTF.

The gene calls are TRBV2 and TRBJ1-2; TRBD1 matches 7 bases. Per the germline V gene, CDR1 is SNHLY and CDR2 is FYNNEI. CDR3 length: 14 amino acids. The J segment lost 4 bases and the V segment lost 5 bases, leaving 7 bases of the junction unmatched. This chain's CDR3 is CASSYRQGLYGYTF. The CDR3 DNA sequence: TGTGCCAGCAGTTATCGACAGGGTCTCTATGGCTACACCTTC. Full variable domain (outside the CDR3, taken from reference TRBV2 and TRBJ1-2): EPEVTQTPSHQVTQMGQEVILRCVPISNHLYFYWYRQILGQKVEFLVSFYNNEISEKSEIFDDQFSVERPDGSNFTLKIRSTKLEDSAMYFCASSYRQGLYGYTFGSGTRLTVV.

In its sample, this clone was seen once. This sequence joins TRBV11-1 and TRBJ1-1; D is unresolved. This CDR3 is 16 amino acids long. The V gene lost 0 bases and the J gene lost 1 base, with 12 bases spanning the gap. CDR1 and CDR2 (germline): SGHAT, FQDESV (reference sequence). The CDR3 DNA follows: TGTGCCAGCAGCTTAGCCAGGATGCCATCGAACACTGAAGCTTTCTTT. It specifies CASSLARMPSNTEAFF.

The gene calls are TRBV19 and TRBJ2-1, with TRBD1 matching over 10 bases. Germline-derived CDR1 and CDR2 are LNHDA and SQIVND (reference sequence). The CDR3 is 16 residues long. The J segment lost 4 bases and the V segment lost 6 bases, leaving 9 bases of the junction unmatched. CDR3 sequence (DNA): TGTGCCAGTAGCCGTTTCGGGGACAGGGGATACAATGAGCAGTTCTTC. It yields the protein CASSRFGDRGYNEQFF.

The V gene is TRBV30, the J gene TRBJ1-2; D is unresolved. Trimming took off 0 bases at V and 7 bases at J, with 6 bases between the two ends. Per the germline V gene, CDR1 is GTSNPN and CDR2 is SVGIG (reference sequence). The CDR3 consists of 11 residues. For the CDR3, the DNA is TGTGCCTGGAGTGTACTACCTGGCTACACCTTC. Protein product: CAWSVLPGYTF.

V is TRBV10-3 and J is TRBJ2-7, with D possibly matching TRBD1 (6 bases). The V gene lost 5 bases and the J gene lost 1 base, with 9 bases spanning the gap. This CDR3 has 13 amino acids. Germline loops: CDR1 ENHRY, CDR2 SYGVKD. The CDR3 loop reads CAISTTGSYEQYF. CDR3 nucleotides: TGTGCCATCAGTACCACAGGGTCCTACGAGCAGTACTTC.

The chain couples TRBV6-4 to TRBJ2-3, with D perhaps being TRBD1 or TRBD2 (6 bases each). V dropped 0 bases and J dropped 4 bases, with 11 bases sitting between them. The CDR3 loop spans 15 amino acids. CDR1 and CDR2 from the germline V gene are MRHNA and SNTAGT. CDR3 DNA: TGTGCCAGCAGTGACTCGTGGGGGGCCCCAGATACGCAGTATTTT. The encoded protein is CASSDSWGAPDTQYF.

V gene TRBV18 combines with J gene TRBJ2-6; weak D call: TRBD1 (5 bases). The length of the CDR3 is 17 residues. Germline V CDR1 and CDR2: KGHSH, LQKENI. V shed 0 bases and J shed 0 bases, with 9 bases lying between them. The CDR3 nucleotides are TGTGCCAGCTCACCACCGCAGGGCTTCTCTGGGGCCAACGTCCTGACTTTC. Encoded protein: CASSPPQGFSGANVLTF.

J is TRBJ2-5 and V is TRBV28; 7 nucleotides match TRBD2. The CDR3 runs 15 residues. From germline, CDR1 is MDHEN and CDR2 SYDVKM. Unmatched junction bases numbered 5, after V lost 2 bases and J lost 2 bases. The CDR3 reads CASSLRASGQETQYF. The CDR3 bases are TGTGCCAGCAGTTTACGGGCTAGCGGACAAGAGACCCAGTACTTC. The full variable domain, its missing parts supplied by reference TRBV28 and TRBJ2-5, is DVKVTQSSRYLVKRTGEKVFLECVQDMDHENMFWYRQDPGLGLRLIYFSYDVKMKEKGDIPEGYSVSREKKERFSLILESASTNQTSMYLCASSLRASGQETQYFGPGTRLLVL.

The chain combines TRBV13 with TRBJ2-2, with D hard to call. Per germline, CDR1 PRHDT and CDR2 FYEKMQ (reference sequence). V was pared by 6 bases and J by 5 bases, with 10 bases between. The CDR3 is made up of 13 amino acids. As DNA, the CDR3 is TGTGCCAGCAGGACATGGGGAACCGGGGAGCTGTTTTTT. Translating gives CASRTWGTGELFF.

The chain links TRBV2 to TRBJ1-1, with a tentative D call TRBD1 (5 bases). Per germline, CDR1 SNHLY and CDR2 FYNNEI. The CDR3 is made up of 15 amino acids. Trimming removed 4 bases at V and 3 bases at J, with 15 bases between. The CDR3 sequence is CASSGGVRVHTEAFF. The CDR3, as DNA: TGTGCCAGCAGTGGAGGGGTCAGGGTTCACACTGAAGCTTTCTTT.

This clone is a singleton in its sample. The gene calls are TRBV6-1 and TRBJ1-4; D not certain. This CDR3 is built from 16 residues. Trimming took off 2 bases at V and 5 bases at J, with 15 bases between the two ends. Germline loops: CDR1 MNHNS, CDR2 SASEGT. CDR3 in DNA: TGTGCCAGCAGTGAATATGAGGGCGTAACGAATGAAAAACTGTTTTTT. This gives the protein CASSEYEGVTNEKLFF.

The chain is built from TRBV9 and TRBJ1-2; 11 positions agree with TRBD1. V lost 3 bases and J lost 2; bases outside the gene matches: 3. CDR1 is SGDLS, CDR2 YYNGEE, per germline. The CDR3 covers 15 residues. CDR3 sequence: CASSDGQGANYGYTF. In DNA, the CDR3 is TGTGCCAGCAGCGATGGACAGGGGGCGAACTATGGCTACACCTTC.

The chain joins TRBV29-1 to TRBJ2-1; 7 bases fit TRBD1. Germline V lookup: CDR1 SQVTM, CDR2 ANQGSEA. CDR3 length: 12 residues. The junction had 4 bases not matched to a gene; V was cut back by 4 bases and J by 7 bases. CDR3 nucleotides: TGCAGCGTTGGGGGCAGGGGGAATGAGCAGTTCTTC. It specifies CSVGGRGNEQFF.

The V and J genes are TRBV6-5 and TRBJ2-5, with D possibly matching TRBD2 (6 bases). CDR1 MNHEY and CDR2 SVGAGI come from the germline V gene. V was trimmed by 0 bases and J by 9 bases, leaving 8 bases between them. The CDR3 contains 12 residues. The CDR3 region has the DNA TGTGCCAGCAGTTACTCGACGGGGGCCCAGTACTTC. The encoded protein is CASSYSTGAQYF.

The chain combines TRBV5-4 with TRBJ2-7, with a weak D call TRBD1 (6 bases). CDR1 is SGHNT, CDR2 YYREEE, per germline (reference sequence). Between the trimmed V and J ends, which lost 5 bases and 5 bases, there was a span of 17 bases. This CDR3 is built from 14 residues. The CDR3 reads CASRGTYEDNEQYF. In DNA form, the CDR3 reads TGTGCCAGCAGGGGGACATACGAAGATAACGAGCAGTACTTC.